This is a list of T cell receptor beta chains from one sample in a study of cytomegalovirus exposure and HLA in healthy donors. TCRdb's table, derived via immunoSEQ multiplex PCR, lists solely in-frame clones and lacks some. The sample includes around 170,000 clones, around 82% seen only once; the top ten take around 2.2%. Sequencing input: PBMCs. All receptors come from a man between 60 and 75 years old in good health and CMV-seronegative. Both conserved end residues are part of each CDR3. Each record gives: J gene, CDR3 length, V gene, clone size, CDR3 protein. Clone size is stated in some rows and not others, as once, few, many or a class when expanded.

j_call: TRBJ1-4; cdr3_length: 14; v_call: TRBV19; clone_size: .; cdr3_aa: CASSTTATNEKLFF
j_call: TRBJ1-2; cdr3_length: 13; v_call: TRBV19; clone_size: .; cdr3_aa: CASSSTGEYGYTF
j_call: TRBJ2-7; cdr3_length: 15; v_call: TRBV12-5; clone_size: few; cdr3_aa: CASGLATGRGYEQYF
j_call: TRBJ2-7; cdr3_length: 13; v_call: TRBV7-2; clone_size: once; cdr3_aa: CASSPGVTTQQYF
j_call: TRBJ2-7; cdr3_length: 12; v_call: TRBV7-8; clone_size: .; cdr3_aa: CASSVDRYEQYF
j_call: TRBJ2-3; cdr3_length: 15; v_call: TRBV5-4; clone_size: .; cdr3_aa: CASSRKQQFTDTQYF
j_call: TRBJ2-1; cdr3_length: 16; v_call: TRBV5-6; clone_size: .; cdr3_aa: CASSLGPGLASNEQFF
j_call: TRBJ2-7; cdr3_length: 13; v_call: TRBV30; clone_size: .; cdr3_aa: CAWTSGSSYEQYF
j_call: TRBJ2-3; cdr3_length: 15; v_call: TRBV4-1; clone_size: .; cdr3_aa: CASSQASGRERDEYF
j_call: TRBJ2-3; cdr3_length: 16; v_call: TRBV30; clone_size: .; cdr3_aa: CAWRPPLAAVTDTQYF
j_call: TRBJ2-5; cdr3_length: 15; v_call: TRBV9; clone_size: .; cdr3_aa: CASSVAATGRETQYF
j_call: TRBJ2-7; cdr3_length: 16; v_call: TRBV9; clone_size: .; cdr3_aa: CASSAEGWSSDDEQYF
j_call: TRBJ1-4; cdr3_length: 14; v_call: TRBV19; clone_size: .; cdr3_aa: CASSFQQGNEKLFF
j_call: TRBJ2-1; cdr3_length: 14; v_call: TRBV5-1; clone_size: .; cdr3_aa: CASEGRGDRNEQFF
j_call: TRBJ2-7; cdr3_length: 14; v_call: TRBV7-3; clone_size: .; cdr3_aa: CASSMGQGLYEQYF
j_call: TRBJ1-2; cdr3_length: 12; v_call: TRBV5-4; clone_size: .; cdr3_aa: CASSGGSYGYTF
j_call: TRBJ1-2; cdr3_length: 11; v_call: TRBV29-1; clone_size: .; cdr3_aa: CSVPAGNGYPF
j_call: TRBJ1-1; cdr3_length: 16; v_call: TRBV2; clone_size: .; cdr3_aa: CASSGGTGAGNTEAFF
j_call: TRBJ2-7; cdr3_length: 12; v_call: TRBV7-6; clone_size: .; cdr3_aa: CASSSSSSEQYF
j_call: TRBJ2-7; cdr3_length: 13; v_call: TRBV4-1; clone_size: .; cdr3_aa: CASSGTGDDEQYF
j_call: TRBJ1-5; cdr3_length: 16; v_call: TRBV18; clone_size: .; cdr3_aa: CASSPWGGDSNQPQHF
j_call: TRBJ2-2; cdr3_length: 17; v_call: TRBV12-5; clone_size: once; cdr3_aa: CASGLVQVGGITGELFF
j_call: TRBJ2-2; cdr3_length: 16; v_call: TRBV13; clone_size: .; cdr3_aa: CASSLALAGNTGELFF
j_call: TRBJ2-7; cdr3_length: 12; v_call: TRBV2; clone_size: .; cdr3_aa: CASSPSTSEQYF
j_call: TRBJ2-2; cdr3_length: 14; v_call: TRBV7-9; clone_size: .; cdr3_aa: CATLIAGDNGELFF
j_call: TRBJ2-7; cdr3_length: 15; v_call: TRBV5-1; clone_size: .; cdr3_aa: CASSLANTPGYEQYF
j_call: TRBJ1-5; cdr3_length: 16; v_call: TRBV19; clone_size: .; cdr3_aa: CASSPQRGGRHQPQHF
j_call: TRBJ1-3; cdr3_length: 16; v_call: TRBV13; clone_size: .; cdr3_aa: CASRRARQGAGNTIYF
j_call: TRBJ2-5; cdr3_length: 16; v_call: TRBV6-6; clone_size: .; cdr3_aa: CASSGRTSGTSETQYF
j_call: TRBJ2-7; cdr3_length: 15; v_call: TRBV7-6; clone_size: few; cdr3_aa: CASRPLTGGLREQYF
j_call: TRBJ2-1; cdr3_length: 14; v_call: TRBV4-1; clone_size: few; cdr3_aa: CASRPASGYNEQFF
j_call: TRBJ1-6; cdr3_length: 15; v_call: TRBV9; clone_size: .; cdr3_aa: CASSPPGHGNSPLHF
j_call: TRBJ1-2; cdr3_length: 14; v_call: TRBV6-5; clone_size: .; cdr3_aa: CASSSDRVNYGYTF
j_call: TRBJ2-1; cdr3_length: 14; v_call: TRBV25-1; clone_size: .; cdr3_aa: CASSEKTGTNEQFF
j_call: TRBJ2-7; cdr3_length: 14; v_call: TRBV15; clone_size: .; cdr3_aa: CATSTGQPYYEQYF
j_call: TRBJ1-1; cdr3_length: 12; v_call: TRBV2; clone_size: .; cdr3_aa: CATATGNTEAFF
j_call: TRBJ2-5; cdr3_length: 15; v_call: TRBV9; clone_size: .; cdr3_aa: CASSAPGQYQETQYF
j_call: TRBJ1-1; cdr3_length: 15; v_call: TRBV6-5; clone_size: few; cdr3_aa: CASSQPGVGNTEAFF
j_call: TRBJ1-1; cdr3_length: 14; v_call: TRBV5-4; clone_size: .; cdr3_aa: CASSFHGQGAIAFF
j_call: TRBJ2-3; cdr3_length: 15; v_call: TRBV29-1; clone_size: .; cdr3_aa: CSVGSLAVSTDTQYF
j_call: TRBJ1-2; cdr3_length: 14; v_call: TRBV19; clone_size: .; cdr3_aa: CASSIGQANYGYTF
j_call: .; cdr3_length: 13; v_call: TRBV19; clone_size: .; cdr3_aa: CASSSRTGYEQYF
j_call: TRBJ1-1; cdr3_length: 14; v_call: TRBV5-1; clone_size: few; cdr3_aa: CASSLGDRNTEAFF
j_call: TRBJ2-2; cdr3_length: 16; v_call: TRBV5-1; clone_size: .; cdr3_aa: CASNPVPGLDTGELFF
j_call: TRBJ1-5; cdr3_length: 14; v_call: TRBV7-6; clone_size: few; cdr3_aa: CASSENRVGQPQHF
j_call: TRBJ2-7; cdr3_length: 13; v_call: TRBV11-2; clone_size: .; cdr3_aa: CASSFGQLYEQYF
j_call: TRBJ2-7; cdr3_length: 15; v_call: TRBV11-2; clone_size: .; cdr3_aa: CASSSSTSPPYEQYF
j_call: TRBJ1-1; cdr3_length: 11; v_call: TRBV6-6; clone_size: .; cdr3_aa: CASNRHGEAFF
j_call: TRBJ2-7; cdr3_length: 16; v_call: TRBV28; clone_size: once; cdr3_aa: CASRVVLAGGPKEQYF
j_call: TRBJ2-5; cdr3_length: 14; v_call: TRBV7-6; clone_size: .; cdr3_aa: CASSFRTGVETQYF
j_call: TRBJ2-1; cdr3_length: 18; v_call: TRBV5-8; clone_size: .; cdr3_aa: CASILRGTSGIAGNEQFF
j_call: TRBJ1-1; cdr3_length: 11; v_call: TRBV6-6; clone_size: few; cdr3_aa: CASSDRGEAFF
j_call: TRBJ2-1; cdr3_length: 15; v_call: TRBV5-4; clone_size: .; cdr3_aa: CASSPRSEGYNEQFF